A single sample is the source of the 5 T cell receptor beta chains below, sequenced in a study of regulatory T cells. Their target antigens are unknown. Study-level findings and limits: Hydrophobic residues at CDR3 positions 6 and 7 were enriched in conventional CD4+ T cells of CD3G-deficient patients.

The primer mix had 52 TRBV and 13 TRBJ primers. The repertoire was sequenced with immunoSEQ multiplex PCR; TCRdb's copy has only in-frame clones and lacks some. The data show 30,000 to 40,000 clones, 93% seen once. Source material: conventional CD4+ T cells sorted from blood. The source of these receptors is a child between 2 and 9 years old with CD3G deficiency.

This clone was counted once. The rearrangement joins TRBV28 to TRBJ2-1; D unresolved. Germline values: CDR1 MDHEN, CDR2 SYDVKM. V was clipped by 4 bases and J by 4 bases, with 17 bases between them. The length of the CDR3 is 16 residues. CDR3 sequence (DNA): TGTGCCAGCAGTTCCCTGGGCAGGTCCCGTTACAATGAGCAGTTCTTC. Its protein is CASSSLGRSRYNEQFF.

There are a few counts of this clone. The chain employs TRBV6-1 and TRBJ1-5; 12 nucleotides align to TRBD1. Germline V CDR1 and CDR2: MNHNS, SASEGT. J was trimmed by 5 bases and V by 6 bases; bases with no gene match: 2. This CDR3 is 14 amino acids long. CDR3 nucleotides: TGTGCCAGCAGGGGACAGGGGGCAGATCAGCCCCAGCATTTT. Translating gives CASRGQGADQPQHF.

The chain combines TRBV28 with TRBJ1-2; 8 bases line up with TRBD1. The CDR3 contains 17 residues. The J segment lost 8 bases and the V segment lost 5 bases, leaving 19 bases of the junction unmatched. Germline V gene lookup returns CDR1 MDHEN and CDR2 SYDVKM. The CDR3 loop reads CASSPHSRRRGLGGYTF. The CDR3 nucleotides are TGTGCCAGCAGTCCTCACTCCCGCCGCAGGGGGCTTGGAGGCTACACCTTC.

The chain joins TRBV28 to TRBJ2-7, with TRBD2 matching over 9 bases. CDR1 and CDR2 (germline): MDHEN, SYDVKM. With 6 bases clipped from V and 5 bases from J, the junction kept 11 bases outside the gene matches. The CDR3 has 15 amino acids. The CDR3 protein is CASSPLSGRYHEQYF. The CDR3 nucleotides are TGTGCCAGCAGCCCTCTGAGCGGGAGGTATCACGAGCAGTACTTC.

The genes are TRBV30 and TRBJ2-2; D remains unclear. Germline lookup yields CDR1 GTSNPN and CDR2 SVGIG (reference sequence). Trimming left V 4 bases short and J 7 bases short, with 13 bases between. This CDR3 comprises 13 residues. CDR3 loop: CAWKAKGSGELFF. The CDR3 nucleotides are TGTGCCTGGAAAGCGAAGGGCAGCGGGGAGCTGTTTTTT.